The 15 T cell receptor beta chains below were found in one sample sequenced in a study of cytomegalovirus exposure and HLA in healthy donors. PCR amplification relied on 60 Vbeta primers (plus 13 Jbeta primers). The table came from immunoSEQ multiplex PCR; TCRdb's copy has only in-frame clones and leaves some out. The sample lists more than 110,000 clones; around 83% were seen once. Source material: PBMCs. The receptors derive from a man aged 35 to 55 in good health and CMV-seropositive.

CDR3 DNA sequence: TGTGCCAGCAGGCGGGGGGTGGAATACGAAAAACTGTTTTTT. It codes for CASRRGVEYEKLFF. The V call is TRBV6-5, the J call TRBJ1-4; possible D gene TRBD1, 5 bases. CDR3 length equals 14 residues. Trimming stripped 6 bases from V and 8 bases from J, with 16 bases between. Germline CDR1 is MNHEY and CDR2 is SVGAGI.

The rearrangement joins TRBV5-1 to TRBJ1-6; D is ambiguous. This CDR3 is 15 amino acids long. The germline V gene encodes CDR1 SGHRS and CDR2 YFSETQ. Trimming took off 5 bases at V and 6 bases at J, with 15 bases between the two ends. The CDR3 reads CASRVRVTGNSPLHF. The DNA for the CDR3 is TGCGCCAGCAGGGTACGGGTGACCGGTAATTCACCCCTCCACTTT.

The rearrangement joins TRBV29-1 to TRBJ2-2; D might be TRBD1 (6 bases). The CDR3 runs 16 residues. The V and J ends lost 0 bases and 6 bases respectively, with 17 bases between them. Germline V gene lookup returns CDR1 SQVTM and CDR2 ANQGSEA. This CDR3 reads CSVEDHGRGLSGELFF. The CDR3 DNA sequence: TGCAGCGTTGAAGATCATGGCAGGGGATTATCCGGGGAGCTGTTTTTT.

The chain links TRBV27 to TRBJ2-1; D gene unclear. Trimming removed 6 bases from V and 5 bases from J, with 20 bases in between. The germline V gene encodes CDR1 MNHEY and CDR2 SMNVEV (reference sequence). CDR3 size: 16 residues. CDR3 amino acids: CASSPRALEFDNEQFF. The CDR3 DNA reads TGTGCCAGCAGCCCCCGAGCCCTGGAGTTCGACAATGAGCAGTTCTTC.

This clone turned up a few times. The chain has TRBV10-1 and TRBJ2-7; no definite D call. CDR3 length: 14 amino acids. Deletions cut 4 bases from V and 2 bases from J, with 12 bases between. Germline V gene sequence: CDR1 WNHNN, CDR2 SYGVQD (reference sequence). CDR3 sequence reads: CASSASAYPYEQYF. CDR3 DNA: TGCGCCAGCAGTGCCTCCGCGTACCCCTACGAGCAGTACTTC.

The chain has TRBV6-1 and TRBJ2-1; 8 bases map to TRBD2. Trimming at V came to 8 bases and at J to 0 bases, leaving 3 bases not matched to a gene. The CDR3 length is 14 residues. CDR1 is MNHNS, CDR2 SASEGT, per germline. This chain's CDR3 is CASELAGSYNEQFF. CDR3 bases: TGTGCCAGCGAGCTAGCGGGCTCCTACAATGAGCAGTTCTTC.

The chain joins TRBV27 to TRBJ2-1; D perhaps matches TRBD1 (6 bases). The CDR3 spans 12 residues. Between the trimmed V and J ends, which lost 8 bases and 6 bases, there was a span of 11 bases. Germline CDR1 MNHEY, CDR2 SMNVEV (reference sequence). The CDR3 here is CASASRGNEQFF. CDR3 nucleotide sequence: TGTGCCAGCGCGTCCAGGGGCAATGAGCAGTTCTTC.

This sequence joins TRBV10-2 and TRBJ2-7; 8 nucleotides agree with TRBD1. This CDR3 contains 13 residues. V shed 7 bases, J shed 3 bases, and the junction held 5 bases outside the gene matches. Germline V CDR1 and CDR2: WSHSY, SAAADI. In nucleotides, the CDR3 is TGCGCCAGCAATCAGGGGGCAGGCTACGAGCAGTACTTC. This encodes CASNQGAGYEQYF.

This clone was observed a handful of times. The V gene is TRBV7-9, the J gene TRBJ2-1, with TRBD2 matching over 7 bases. This CDR3 is built from 15 residues. From germline, CDR1 is SEHNR and CDR2 FQNEAQ (reference sequence). The V segment lost 5 bases and the J segment 2 bases; nucleotides outside the gene matches: 6. For the CDR3, the DNA is TGTGCCAGCAGCCCAAACAGCGGGGCCTACAATGAGCAGTTCTTC. Its translation: CASSPNSGAYNEQFF.

CDR3 loop: CASRTTGWGNEKLFF. DNA for the CDR3: TGTGCCAGCAGGACGACAGGGTGGGGAAATGAAAAACTGTTTTTT. The V and J genes are TRBV27 and TRBJ1-4, with 7 bases fitting TRBD1. Germline CDR1 reads MNHEY; CDR2 reads SMNVEV (reference sequence). The CDR3 is 15 amino acids. J lost 5 bases, V lost 6 bases, and 9 bases had no gene match.

The V and J genes are TRBV19 and TRBJ1-5; D remains unclear. There are 13 residues in the CDR3. Per the germline V gene, CDR1 is LNHDA and CDR2 is SQIVND (reference sequence). The V gene lost 8 bases and the J gene lost 4 bases, with 12 bases spanning the gap. CDR3 nucleotides: TGTGCCAGTGCCTCAGTTTATAATCAGCCCCAGCATTTT. Translated, it gives CASASVYNQPQHF.

The V call is TRBV4-1, the J call TRBJ2-5, with D perhaps matching TRBD2 (5 bases). This CDR3 has 14 amino acids. Between the trimmed V and J ends, which lost 1 base and 2 bases, there was a span of 8 bases. CDR1 and CDR2 from the germline V gene are MGHRA and YSYEKL. The DNA of the CDR3 is TGCGCCAGCAGCCAAGGCGGACTGCAAGAGACCCAGTACTTC. Residues: CASSQGGLQETQYF.

This clone was seen only once. The rearrangement links TRBV2 to TRBJ1-5, with D possibly TRBD1 on 5 matching bases. The ends were cut back, 3 bases at V and 5 bases at J, with 11 bases in the middle. Germline V gives CDR1 SNHLY, CDR2 FYNNEI. The CDR3 totals 14 residues. DNA for the CDR3: TGTGCCAGCAGTGACAGGGTTACTCATCAGCCCCAGCATTTT. This sequence encodes CASSDRVTHQPQHF.

The chain recombines TRBV19 with TRBJ1-1; possibly TRBD1 for D (5 bases). Trimming took off 4 bases at V and 2 bases at J, with 17 bases between the two ends. The germline gives CDR1 LNHDA, CDR2 SQIVND (reference sequence). CDR3 size: 16 residues. The CDR3 region has the DNA TGTGCCAGTAGTACTCTGGGCGCGGGGGATAACACTGAAGCTTTCTTT. Amino acid sequence: CASSTLGAGDNTEAFF.

V and J are TRBV4-1 and TRBJ2-5, with D possibly TRBD2 on 5 matching bases. CDR3 length: 15 residues. Trimming removed 0 bases at V and 7 bases at J, with 15 bases between. Germline V gene lookup returns CDR1 MGHRA and CDR2 YSYEKL. The CDR3 sequence: CASSQDSWRLGTQYF. DNA of the CDR3: TGCGCCAGCAGCCAAGACAGTTGGAGGTTGGGGACCCAGTACTTC.